The 8 T cell receptor beta chains presented below share a single source sample, sequenced in a study of shared clonotypes between healthy human individuals. Naive CD8 cells lacked CD45RO, underwent positive selection for CCR7 and left out terminally differentiated effector memory CD45RA+ cells. Produced via immunoSEQ multiplex PCR; TCRdb's table is partial and in-frame only. The sample holds about 2.1 million clones, approximately 94% seen once. Sequencing used naive CD8+ T cells from PBMCs. All receptors derive from a man between 18 and 29 years old in good health. Some clones in this sample may be carry-over from other donors' samples.

The chain has TRBV28 and TRBJ1-1; D is unclear. The germline CDR1 and CDR2 sequences are MDHEN and SYDVKM. The V end was cut by 2 bases, the J end by 5 bases, with 12 bases between. CDR3 size: 14 residues. In nucleotides, the CDR3 is TGTGCCAGCAGTTTAGGTCTGATGGGTACTGAAGCTTTCTTT. It is translated as CASSLGLMGTEAFF.

The gene calls are TRBV28 and TRBJ1-1; D is perhaps TRBD1 (5 bases). The V end was cut by 6 bases, the J end by 11 bases, with 19 bases between. CDR1 MDHEN and CDR2 SYDVKM come from the germline V gene. CDR3 length: 13 residues. CDR3 DNA: TGTGCCAGCAGGACCCGTCTGGGGGGTCGCGCTTTCTTT. It codes for CASRTRLGGRAFF. Combining the CDR3 with reference TRBV28 and TRBJ1-1 gives the whole variable domain DVKVTQSSRYLVKRTGEKVFLECVQDMDHENMFWYRQDPGLGLRLIYFSYDVKMKEKGDIPEGYSVSREKKERFSLILESASTNQTSMYLCASRTRLGGRAFFGQGTRLTVV.

The chain combines TRBV30 with TRBJ1-5; TRBD1 matches at 7 bases. The length of the CDR3 is 17 residues. CDR1 and CDR2 from the germline V gene are GTSNPN and SVGIG (reference sequence). Trimming at V came to 0 bases and at J to 5 bases, leaving 13 bases not matched to a gene. As DNA, the CDR3 is TGTGCCTGGAGTGTACTACGAAGGGGGCGTCTAGATCAGCCCCAGCATTTT. Translating it yields CAWSVLRRGRLDQPQHF. Combining the CDR3 with reference TRBV30 and TRBJ1-5 gives the whole variable domain SQTIHQWPATLVQPVGSPLSLECTVEGTSNPNLYWYRQAAGRGLQLLFYSVGIGQISSEVPQNLSASRPQDRQFILSSKKLLLSDSGFYLCAWSVLRRGRLDQPQHFGDGTRLSIL.

V is TRBV28 and J is TRBJ2-1, with 10 bases that match TRBD2. The CDR3 is made up of 18 amino acids. Germline V gene sequence: CDR1 MDHEN, CDR2 SYDVKM. The ends lost 4 bases at V and 6 bases at J; junction bases unmatched: 15. CDR3 amino acids: CASSSPGAGGPTINEQFF. The DNA for the CDR3 is TGTGCCAGCAGTTCCCCCGGAGCGGGAGGGCCTACCATCAATGAGCAGTTCTTC.

The rearrangement links TRBV7-9 to TRBJ2-3; 9 bases align to TRBD1. The CDR3 is 15 amino acids. Germline-derived CDR1 and CDR2 are SEHNR and FQNEAQ (reference sequence). V lost 3 bases to trimming and J lost 4 bases; unmatched junction nucleotides: 5. CDR3 DNA sequence: TGTGCCAGCAGCTTTGGACAGGGGAACGCAGATACGCAGTATTTT. This gives the protein CASSFGQGNADTQYF.

The chain carries TRBV10-3 and TRBJ2-7, with 8 bases fitting TRBD2. CDR1 is ENHRY and CDR2 is SYGVKD in the germline V gene. The CDR3 length is 17 residues. V dropped 3 bases and J dropped 3; count of bases not matched to a gene: 13. CDR3 in DNA: TGTGCCATCAGTGATATGGACGGCCGGGAGGGGTACTACGAGCAGTACTTC. This codes for CAISDMDGREGYYEQYF.

This chain joins TRBV27 and TRBJ1-4, with D possibly being TRBD1 (6 bases). Trimming removed 6 bases from V and 5 bases from J, with 13 bases in between. The CDR3 is made up of 14 amino acids. The germline CDR1 and CDR2 sequences are MNHEY and SMNVEV (reference sequence). CDR3 nucleotides: TGTGCCAGCAGCCTGACAGGTTTAAATGAAAAACTGTTTTTT. Protein sequence: CASSLTGLNEKLFF.

This chain connects TRBV11-2 to TRBJ2-7; D ambiguous. The germline V gene has CDR1 SGHAT and CDR2 FQNNGV. The CDR3 extends over 11 amino acids. V lost 2 bases, J lost 10 bases, and 9 bases lay in between. The CDR3 DNA is TGTGCCAGCAGCTTATATCCCTTCCAGTACTTC. The encoded protein is CASSLYPFQYF.